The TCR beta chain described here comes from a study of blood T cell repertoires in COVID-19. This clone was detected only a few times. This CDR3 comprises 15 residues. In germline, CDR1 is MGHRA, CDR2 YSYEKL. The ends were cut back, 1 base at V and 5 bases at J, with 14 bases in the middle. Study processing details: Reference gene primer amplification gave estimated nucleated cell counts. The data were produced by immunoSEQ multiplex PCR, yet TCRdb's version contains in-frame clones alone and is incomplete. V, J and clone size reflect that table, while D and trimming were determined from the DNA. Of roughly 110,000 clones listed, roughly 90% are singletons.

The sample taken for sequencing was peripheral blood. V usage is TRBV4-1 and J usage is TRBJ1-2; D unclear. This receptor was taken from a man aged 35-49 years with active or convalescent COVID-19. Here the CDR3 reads CASSQGEIGLYGYTF. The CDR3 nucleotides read TGCGCCAGCAGCCAAGGGGAGATAGGGCTTTATGGCTACACCTTC.